This TCR beta chain was profiled in a study of control samples from healthy donors and cancer patients. The assay was immunoSEQ multiplex PCR, and TCRdb's table has in-frame clones only and misses some. Among 200,000 or so clones listed, over 90% were seen once. Deletions cut 6 bases from V and 2 bases from J, with 10 bases between. CDR3 length: 13 residues. The V and J genes are TRBV12-3 or TRBV12-4 and TRBJ1-2; D call uncertain. The sequence came from a man aged 45-60 years in good health. The material sequenced was blood. CDR3 region: CASSPGLNYGYTF. The DNA for the CDR3 is TGTGCCAGCAGCCCCGGACTAAACTATGGCTACACCTTC.